Shown below are 25 T cell receptor beta chains from a single sample sequenced in a study of cytomegalovirus exposure and HLA in healthy donors. Sequencing was performed with immunoSEQ multiplex PCR; in TCRdb, only in-frame clones are kept and a portion is missing. The data hold 95,000 to 150,000 clones, with around nine tenths observed a single time. Sequencing used PBMCs. Receptors originate from a woman aged 18-29 years in good health and CMV-seropositive.

The rearrangement uses TRBV19 and TRBJ1-4; 7 bases agree with TRBD1. The CDR3 is made up of 13 amino acids. Germline V gene sequence: CDR1 LNHDA, CDR2 SQIVND (reference sequence). V gave up 4 bases and J gave up 6 bases; unmatched junction bases: 2. The CDR3 reads CASSRGQDEKLFF. Written as DNA, the CDR3 is TGTGCCAGTAGTAGAGGACAGGATGAAAAACTGTTTTTT.

The rearrangement links TRBV7-8 to TRBJ1-3, with 7 bases that match TRBD1. CDR3 length equals 15 residues. From germline, CDR1 is SGHVS and CDR2 FQNEAQ. Germline trimming cut 5 bases from V and 5 bases from J; bases unmatched to any gene: 9. The CDR3, as DNA: TGTGCCAGCAGCCCGACAGGGCCCACGAGAAACACCATATATTTT. It translates to CASSPTGPTRNTIYF. The full variable domain, its missing parts supplied by reference TRBV7-8 and TRBJ1-3, is GAGVSQSPRYKVAKRGQDVALRCDPISGHVSLFWYQQALGQGPEFLTYFQNEAQLDKSGLPSDRFFAERPEGSVSTLKIQRTQQEDSAVYLCASSPTGPTRNTIYFGEGSWLTVV.

The CDR3 here is CASSPTGAGTEAFF. CDR3 DNA sequence: TGTGCCAGTAGTCCGACAGGGGCCGGCACTGAAGCTTTCTTT. The V gene is TRBV19, the J gene TRBJ1-1; TRBD1 matches 8 bases. V trimming: 5 bases; J trimming: 4 bases; junction bases outside the gene matches: 6. Per germline, CDR1 LNHDA and CDR2 SQIVND (reference sequence). This CDR3 has 14 residues.

V and J are TRBV7-9 and TRBJ2-7; tentatively, D is TRBD1 (6 bases). The CDR3 runs to 14 residues. The V gene's germline CDR1 is SEHNR and CDR2 FQNEAQ (reference sequence). Trimming left V 4 bases short and J 2 bases short, with 12 bases between. The CDR3 DNA sequence: TGTGCCAGCAGCTCCTTCCAGGGGACCTACGAGCAGTACTTC. Protein: CASSSFQGTYEQYF.

The chain couples TRBV19 to TRBJ1-2; 9 nucleotides line up with TRBD1. J was trimmed by 6 bases and V by 5 bases; bases with no gene match: 10. This CDR3 is 15 amino acids long. Germline CDR1 and CDR2: LNHDA and SQIVND (reference sequence). The DNA for the CDR3 is TGTGCCAGTAGTCCCGGGACAGGGAGAATGAATGGCTACACCTTC. Protein sequence: CASSPGTGRMNGYTF.

The chain is built from TRBV6-5 and TRBJ2-3, with TRBD1 as a possible D gene (6 bases). V was shortened by 6 bases and J by 4 bases, with 11 bases between the two germline ends. The CDR3 covers 13 residues. CDR1 and CDR2 from the germline V gene are MNHEY and SVGAGI. The CDR3 region has the DNA TGTGCCAGCAGGTACGACAGGTCAGATACGCAGTATTTT. It specifies CASRYDRSDTQYF.

The rearrangement links TRBV6-5 to TRBJ1-1, with 7 bases fitting TRBD1. Losses at the gene ends were 6 bases for V and 3 bases for J; bases not matched to a gene: 10. Germline V lookup: CDR1 MNHEY, CDR2 SVGAGI. The CDR3 covers 15 residues. CDR3 loop: CASRYQLDRDTEAFF. The CDR3 nucleotides are TGTGCCAGCAGATACCAACTCGACAGGGACACTGAAGCTTTCTTT.

This chain links TRBV28 with TRBJ1-1; 7 bases fit TRBD1. Germline lookup yields CDR1 MDHEN and CDR2 SYDVKM. J gave up 3 bases and V 7 bases, and 20 bases lay outside the gene matches. The CDR3 is 18 amino acids. The CDR3, as DNA: TGTGCCAGCAAAAAGACCCGACAGGGATTAATATTTGACACTGAAGCTTTCTTT. This encodes CASKKTRQGLIFDTEAFF.

The V and J genes are TRBV5-1 and TRBJ2-7; 9 nucleotides match TRBD2. Germline-derived CDR1 and CDR2 are SGHRS and YFSETQ. V lost 2 bases and J lost 2; bases outside the gene matches: 5. CDR3 length: 15 amino acids. The CDR3 is CASSLGTSRAYEQYF. CDR3 DNA: TGCGCCAGCAGCTTAGGGACTAGCAGAGCCTACGAGCAGTACTTC. Complete variable domain (other parts from reference TRBV5-1 and TRBJ2-7): KAGVTQTPRYLIKTRGQQVTLSCSPISGHRSVSWYQQTPGQGLQFLFEYFSETQRNKGNFPGRFSGRQFSNSRSEMNVSTLELGDSALYLCASSLGTSRAYEQYFGPGTRLTVT.

The J gene is TRBJ1-4, the V gene TRBV30; TRBD1 matches 9 bases. V lost 7 bases, J lost 8 bases, and 5 bases stayed unmatched. Germline V gives CDR1 GTSNPN, CDR2 SVGIG (reference sequence). The CDR3 spans 12 residues. The CDR3 protein is CALGQGGEKLFF. CDR3 coding DNA: TGTGCCTTGGGACAGGGAGGAGAAAAACTGTTTTTT.

V usage is TRBV29-1 and J usage is TRBJ1-2; 7 bases are a match to TRBD1. The V gene end was trimmed by 3 bases and the J gene end by 4 bases; junction bases not matched to a gene: 11. The V gene's germline CDR1 is SQVTM and CDR2 ANQGSEA. This CDR3 has 15 amino acids. CDR3: CSVDTGQVYPYGYTF. The CDR3 DNA is TGCAGCGTTGATACCGGACAGGTGTACCCCTATGGCTACACCTTC.

The V and J genes are TRBV16 and TRBJ1-2; D may be TRBD1 (6 bases). Looked up from germline, CDR1 is KGHSY and CDR2 is FQNENV. V was pared by 2 bases and J by 4 bases, with 17 bases between. The CDR3 is 16 amino acids. CDR3 nucleotide sequence: TGTGCCAGCAGCCAACTCAGCCAGGGGCGAACCTATGGCTACACCTTC. Protein sequence: CASSQLSQGRTYGYTF.

The chain uses TRBV4-2 and TRBJ2-5; a weak D match, TRBD2 (6 bases). V was clipped by 0 bases and J by 2 bases, with 16 bases between them. Germline-derived CDR1 and CDR2 are LGHNA and YNFKEQ. This CDR3 has 17 residues. In DNA, the CDR3 is TGTGCCAGCAGCCAAGATCCAACTAGCTTATTACAAGAGACCCAGTACTTC. It codes for CASSQDPTSLLQETQYF.

This chain joins TRBV30 and TRBJ1-1, with 12 bases matching TRBD1. Unmatched junction bases numbered 5, after V lost 0 bases and J lost 6 bases. In germline, CDR1 is GTSNPN, CDR2 SVGIG (reference sequence). The CDR3 sequence is 15 residues long. CDR3 protein: CAWSVPGTGGAEAFF. CDR3 coding DNA: TGTGCCTGGAGTGTACCCGGGACAGGGGGCGCTGAAGCTTTCTTT.

V usage is TRBV19 and J usage is TRBJ2-7; 9 bases line up with TRBD1. CDR1 and CDR2 (germline): LNHDA, SQIVND (reference sequence). After removal of 2 bases from V and 5 bases from J, the junction contained 7 bases not matched to a gene. The CDR3 spans 15 residues. CDR3 sequence (DNA): TGTGCCAGTAGTATATTTGGGACAGGGAGAGACGAGCAGTACTTC. Protein product: CASSIFGTGRDEQYF.

The chain is built from TRBV7-9 and TRBJ2-1; the match to TRBD2 covers 9 bases. Germline V CDR1 and CDR2: SEHNR, FQNEAQ (reference sequence). Unmatched junction bases numbered 4, after V lost 5 bases and J lost 2 bases. CDR3 length equals 15 residues. The CDR3 loop reads CASSRTSATYNEQFF. In DNA, the CDR3 is TGTGCCAGCAGCCGGACTAGCGCTACCTACAATGAGCAGTTCTTC.

The chain carries TRBV27 and TRBJ2-1, with 11 bases matching TRBD2. V dropped 8 bases and J dropped 4; count of bases not matched to a gene: 7. Germline V CDR1 and CDR2: MNHEY, SMNVEV (reference sequence). This CDR3 contains 15 residues. CDR3 sequence: CASALGTSGYNEQFF. CDR3 in DNA: TGTGCCAGCGCCCTCGGGACTAGCGGTTACAATGAGCAGTTCTTC.

This chain joins TRBV6-1 and TRBJ2-5; TRBD1 might be the D (5 bases). The germline V gene has CDR1 MNHNS and CDR2 SASEGT. This CDR3 has 13 residues. Trimming left V 5 bases short and J 4 bases short, with 11 bases between. The CDR3 here is CASSNRQRETQYF. CDR3 coding DNA: TGTGCCAGCAGTAACCGACAGAGAGAGACCCAGTACTTC.

V gene TRBV7-9 combines with J gene TRBJ1-2; D is uncertain. V lost 6 bases and J lost 6, with 11 bases in between. The CDR3 loop spans 12 amino acids. Per germline, CDR1 SEHNR and CDR2 FQNEAQ (reference sequence). The CDR3 reads CASSRDTDGYTF. In nucleotides, the CDR3 is TGTGCCAGCAGTCGAGACACAGATGGCTACACCTTC.

The J gene is TRBJ1-5, the V gene TRBV4-2; 10 bases align to TRBD1. Trimming cost V 0 bases and J 8 bases; bases outside gene matches: 7. The germline V gene encodes CDR1 LGHNA and CDR2 YNFKEQ. CDR3 size: 16 residues. Here the CDR3 DNA reads TGTGCCAGCAGCCAAGAACCGGGACAGGGGAGGAAGCCCCAGCATTTT. The encoded protein is CASSQEPGQGRKPQHF.

This sequence joins TRBV7-6 and TRBJ2-7; 7 bases are shared with TRBD1. The CDR3 is made up of 17 amino acids. CDR1 SGHVS and CDR2 FNYEAQ come from the germline V gene. V shed 5 bases and J 5 bases; nucleotides not matched to a gene: 18. The CDR3 loop reads CASSLITGTAPLDEQYF. The CDR3, as DNA: TGTGCCAGCAGCCTCATAACCGGGACAGCGCCCCTCGACGAGCAGTACTTC.

In nucleotides, the CDR3 is TGTGCCAGCACCGGGACAGCTAACTATGGCTACACCTTC. Residues: CASTGTANYGYTF. The V gene is TRBV6-5, the J gene TRBJ1-2; 7 bases agree with TRBD1. Looked up from germline, CDR1 is MNHEY and CDR2 is SVGAGI. V lost 7 bases and J lost 0; bases outside the gene matches: 2. This CDR3 region has 13 residues.

The chain combines TRBV27 with TRBJ2-1; D remains unclear. Germline CDR1 is MNHEY and CDR2 is SMNVEV (reference sequence). With 2 bases removed from V and 6 bases from J, the gap between germline ends came to 8 bases. This CDR3 has 13 residues. This CDR3 is CASSLGLLNEQFF. The CDR3 nucleotides are TGTGCCAGCAGTTTAGGTCTACTCAATGAGCAGTTCTTC.

V and J are TRBV4-3 and TRBJ1-3; the D gene is possibly TRBD1 (6 bases). The ends were cut back, 1 base at V and 1 base at J, with 11 bases in the middle. Germline-derived CDR1 and CDR2 are LGHNA and YSLEER. The CDR3 contains 16 residues. The CDR3 DNA follows: TGCGCCAGCAGCCAAGCGGGACACGGGTCTGGAAACACCATATATTTT. Translation: CASSQAGHGSGNTIYF.

The rearrangement uses TRBV5-4 and TRBJ1-2, with D possibly being TRBD1 (6 bases). V was cut by 4 bases and J by 3 bases, with 13 bases left in between. CDR1 is SGHNT and CDR2 is YYREEE in the germline V gene (reference sequence). The CDR3 runs 14 residues. Here the CDR3 reads CASSPDSDHYGYTF. The CDR3 bases are TGTGCCAGCAGCCCGGACAGCGACCACTATGGCTACACCTTC.